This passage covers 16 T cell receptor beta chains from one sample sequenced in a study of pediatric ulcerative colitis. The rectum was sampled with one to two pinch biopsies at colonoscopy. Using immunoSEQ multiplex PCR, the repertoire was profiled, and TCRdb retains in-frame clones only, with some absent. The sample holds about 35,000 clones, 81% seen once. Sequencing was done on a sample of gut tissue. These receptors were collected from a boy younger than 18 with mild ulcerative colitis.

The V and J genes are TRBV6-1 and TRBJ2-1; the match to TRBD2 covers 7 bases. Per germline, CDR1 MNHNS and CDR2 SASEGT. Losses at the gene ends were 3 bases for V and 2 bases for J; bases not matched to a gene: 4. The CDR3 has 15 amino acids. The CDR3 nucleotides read TGTGCCAGCAGTGATTCGGGGGGAGCCTACAATGAGCAGTTCTTC. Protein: CASSDSGGAYNEQFF.

The CDR3 sequence is CASSLSNRGTYEQYF. The CDR3 nucleotides are TGTGCCAGCAGTTTATCGAACAGGGGGACCTACGAGCAGTACTTC. The chain employs TRBV27 and TRBJ2-7; 8 bases fit TRBD1. The CDR3 runs to 15 residues. V lost 0 bases to trimming and J lost 2 bases; unmatched junction nucleotides: 3. Germline CDR1 MNHEY, CDR2 SMNVEV (reference sequence).

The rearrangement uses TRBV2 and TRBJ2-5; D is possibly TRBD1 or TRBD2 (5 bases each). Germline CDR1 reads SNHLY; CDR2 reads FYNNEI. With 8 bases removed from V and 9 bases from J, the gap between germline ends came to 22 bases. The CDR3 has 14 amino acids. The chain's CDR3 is CASWGNLAPQAQYF. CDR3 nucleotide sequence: TGTGCCAGCTGGGGGAATCTAGCACCCCAGGCCCAGTACTTC.

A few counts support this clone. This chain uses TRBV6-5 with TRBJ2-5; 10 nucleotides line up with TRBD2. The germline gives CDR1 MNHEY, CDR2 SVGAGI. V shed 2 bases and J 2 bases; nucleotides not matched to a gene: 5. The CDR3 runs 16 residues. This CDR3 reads CASSYTLAGVQETQYF. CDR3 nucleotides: TGTGCCAGCAGTTACACCCTAGCGGGGGTTCAAGAGACCCAGTACTTC.

CDR3: CASSLEGTQKYF. DNA for the CDR3: TGCGCCAGCAGCTTGGAGGGGACACAGAAGTATTTT. The gene calls are TRBV5-1 and TRBJ2-3; D might be TRBD1 (6 bases). V shed 0 bases and J shed 13 bases, with 12 bases lying between them. There are 12 residues in the CDR3. Germline CDR1 SGHRS, CDR2 YFSETQ.

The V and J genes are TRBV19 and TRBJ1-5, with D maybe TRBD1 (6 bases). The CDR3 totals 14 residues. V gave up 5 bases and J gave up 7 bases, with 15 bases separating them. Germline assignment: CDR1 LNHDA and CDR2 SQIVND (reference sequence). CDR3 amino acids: CASSLYRDPQPQHF. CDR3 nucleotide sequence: TGTGCCAGTAGTCTTTACAGGGACCCACAGCCCCAGCATTTT. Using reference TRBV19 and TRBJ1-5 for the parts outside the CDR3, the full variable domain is DGGITQSPKYLFRKEGQNVTLSCEQNLNHDAMYWYRQDPGQGLRLIYYSQIVNDFQKGDIAEGYSVSREKKESFPLTVTSAQKNPTAFYLCASSLYRDPQPQHFGDGTRLSIL.

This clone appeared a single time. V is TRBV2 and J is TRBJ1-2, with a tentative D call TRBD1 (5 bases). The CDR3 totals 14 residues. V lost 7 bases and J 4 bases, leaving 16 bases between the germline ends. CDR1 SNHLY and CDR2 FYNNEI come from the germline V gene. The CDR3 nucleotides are TGTGCCAGCATCAGATACGTGGGGGGCTATGGCTACACCTTC. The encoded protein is CASIRYVGGYGYTF.

CDR3 amino acids: CASSLVSYEQYF. The CDR3 DNA reads as TGTGCCAGCAGCTTGGTCAGCTACGAGCAGTACTTC. The J gene is TRBJ2-7, the V gene TRBV5-8; no firm D call. The CDR3 is 12 amino acids. CDR1 and CDR2 (germline): SGHTS, YDEGEE. Trimming took off 0 bases at V and 3 bases at J, with 4 bases between the two ends. The full variable domain, rest sourced from reference TRBV5-8 and TRBJ2-7, is EAGVTQSPTHLIKTRGQQATLRCSPISGHTSVYWYQQALGLGLQFLLWYDEGEERNRGNFPPRFSGRQFPNYSSELNVNALELEDSALYLCASSLVSYEQYFGPGTRLTVT.

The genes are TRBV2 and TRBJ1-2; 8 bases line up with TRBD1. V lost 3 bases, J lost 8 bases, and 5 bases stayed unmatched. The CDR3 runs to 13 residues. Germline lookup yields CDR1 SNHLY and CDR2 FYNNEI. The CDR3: CASSDRGRGGYTF. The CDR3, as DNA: TGTGCCAGCAGTGACAGGGGGCGAGGAGGCTACACCTTC.

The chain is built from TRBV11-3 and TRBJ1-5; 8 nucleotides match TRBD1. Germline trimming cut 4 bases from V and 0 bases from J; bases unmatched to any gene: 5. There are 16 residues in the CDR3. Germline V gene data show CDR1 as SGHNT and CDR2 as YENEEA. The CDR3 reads CASSWPGQDSNQPQHF. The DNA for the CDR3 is TGTGCCAGCAGCTGGCCGGGACAGGATAGCAATCAGCCCCAGCATTTT.

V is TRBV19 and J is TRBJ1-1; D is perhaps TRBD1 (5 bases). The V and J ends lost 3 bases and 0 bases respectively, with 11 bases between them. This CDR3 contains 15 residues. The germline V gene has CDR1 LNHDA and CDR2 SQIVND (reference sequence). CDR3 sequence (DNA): TGTGCCAGTAGTATGACAGCGCTAATGAACACTGAAGCTTTCTTT. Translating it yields CASSMTALMNTEAFF.

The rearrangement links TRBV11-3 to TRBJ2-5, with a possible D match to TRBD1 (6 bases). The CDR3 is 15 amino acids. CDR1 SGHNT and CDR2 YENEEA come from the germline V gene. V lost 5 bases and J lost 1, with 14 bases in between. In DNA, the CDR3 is TGTGCCAGCAGCCTATTGTCAGGGGCCCAAGAGACCCAGTACTTC. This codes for CASSLLSGAQETQYF.

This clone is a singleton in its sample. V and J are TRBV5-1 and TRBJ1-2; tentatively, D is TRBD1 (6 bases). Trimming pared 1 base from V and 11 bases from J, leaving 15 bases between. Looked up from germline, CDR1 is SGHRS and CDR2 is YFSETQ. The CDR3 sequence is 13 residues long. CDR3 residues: CASSLTGMAWYTF. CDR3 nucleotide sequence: TGCGCCAGCAGCTTGACAGGGATGGCATGGTACACCTTC.

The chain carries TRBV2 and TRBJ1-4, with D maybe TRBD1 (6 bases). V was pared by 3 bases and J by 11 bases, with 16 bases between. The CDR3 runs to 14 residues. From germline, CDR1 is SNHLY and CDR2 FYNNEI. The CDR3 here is CASSEVSGAGKLFF. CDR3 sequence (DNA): TGTGCCAGCAGTGAGGTATCAGGGGCGGGGAAACTGTTTTTT.

CDR3 region: CASSLIVLYSNQPQHF. The CDR3 nucleotides read TGTGCCAGCAGCTTAATTGTACTCTATAGCAATCAGCCCCAGCATTTT. V gene TRBV11-3 combines with J gene TRBJ1-5; D remains ambiguous. Trimming left V 2 bases short and J 0 bases short, with 11 bases between. The CDR3 spans 16 residues. Per the germline V gene, CDR1 is SGHNT and CDR2 is YENEEA. Combining the CDR3 with reference TRBV11-3 and TRBJ1-5 gives the whole variable domain EAGVVQSPRYKIIEKKQPVAFWCNPISGHNTLYWYLQNLGQGPELLIRYENEEAVDDSQLPKDRFSAERLKGVDSTLKIQPAELGDSAVYLCASSLIVLYSNQPQHFGDGTRLSIL.

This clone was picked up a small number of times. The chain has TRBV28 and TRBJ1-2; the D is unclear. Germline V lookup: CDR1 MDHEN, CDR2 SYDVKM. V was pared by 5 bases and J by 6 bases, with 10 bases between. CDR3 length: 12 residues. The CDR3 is CASSAGANGYTF. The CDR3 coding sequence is TGTGCCAGCAGTGCCGGTGCGAATGGCTACACCTTC.